The T cell receptor beta chain described here comes from a study of blood T cell repertoires in COVID-19. Study-level information: PBMCs, B-cell-depleted T cells, or T cells provided the cDNA or gDNA that made up the material.

TCRdb's copy holds only in-frame clones and misses some; the assay was immunoSEQ multiplex PCR. The sample contains 200,000 to 250,000 clones, about 86% of which appear only once. Germline CDR1 reads LGHNA; CDR2 reads YNFKEQ. This CDR3 is built from 15 residues. V lost 0 bases to trimming and J lost 0 bases, with 8 bases between them. In assigning cohorts, the study relied on participant-reported clinical history. This receptor was identified in a woman between 45 and 60 years old with acute COVID-19. This chain connects TRBV4-2 to TRBJ1-2, with no clear D. The specimen was PBMCs or T cells enriched from blood (not recorded which). CDR3 sequence (DNA): TGTGCCAGCAGCCAAGAAGGGCGGGCTAACTATGGCTACACCTTC. Translating gives CASSQEGRANYGYTF.